One and the same sample provided the 20 T cell receptor beta chains below, sequenced in a study of post-analysis software for immune sequencing data. Their cognate antigens are unknown. The study's findings and limits: Roughly 5 TRBV segments, TRBV5-6, TRBV5-1 and TRBV20-1 among them, were found more frequent in patients than controls.

Unique molecular identifiers were present in the TCR beta cDNA libraries. TCRdb analysed the PCR reads with MiXCR anew, one entry per CDR3 protein. The table includes roughly 800,000 distinct CDR3 sequences, 46% detected once. Material: blood. The receptors come from a girl under 18 with multiple sclerosis.

The chain combines TRBV4-2 with TRBJ1-1, with a tentative D call TRBD1 (5 bases). Germline-derived CDR1 and CDR2 are LGHNA and YNFKEQ. V lost 0 bases to trimming and J lost 4 bases, with 12 bases between them. This CDR3 is built from 15 residues. DNA of the CDR3: TGTGCCAGCAGCCAAGAGGGAGGACACCCCACTGAAGCTTTCTTT. This gives the protein CASSQEGGHPTEAFF.

The genes are TRBV4-3 and TRBJ1-1; possibly TRBD1 for D (6 bases). Trimming cost V 0 bases and J 1 base, with 12 bases left between them. The CDR3 is 16 residues long. Germline-derived CDR1 and CDR2 are LGHNA and YSLEER. CDR3 sequence reads: CASSQDVAGENTEAFF. The CDR3 nucleotides are TGCGCCAGCAGCCAAGATGTGGCAGGGGAGAACACTGAAGCTTTCTTT.

A single count supports this clonotype. V and J are TRBV29-1 and TRBJ2-7; D call uncertain. The ends were cut back, 2 bases at V and 1 base at J, with 12 bases in the middle. Germline CDR1 SQVTM, CDR2 ANQGSEA. This CDR3 is 14 amino acids long. The CDR3 bases are TGCAGCGTTGAAATGGCTAGTGCTTCCTACGAGCAGTACTTC. It is translated as CSVEMASASYEQYF.

V and J are TRBV4-3 and TRBJ2-7; TRBD1 aligns across 7 bases. Germline V CDR1 and CDR2: LGHNA, YSLEER. Germline trimming cut 0 bases from V and 2 bases from J; bases unmatched to any gene: 4. This CDR3 region has 15 residues. The CDR3 bases are TGCGCCAGCAGCCAAGAAGGGGGCGGAACCTACGAGCAGTACTTC. Translating gives CASSQEGGGTYEQYF.

The CDR3 is CASSLSAGTNEKLFF. The CDR3 DNA reads as TGTGCCAGCAGCTTATCGGCTGGAACTAATGAAAAACTGTTTTTT. The chain links TRBV7-9 to TRBJ1-4; D unresolved. Germline V lookup: CDR1 SEHNR, CDR2 FQNEAQ (reference sequence). Trimming removed 2 bases at V and 1 base at J, with 8 bases between. CDR3 length equals 15 residues. Full variable domain (remainder filled in from reference TRBV7-9 and TRBJ1-4): DTGVSQNPRHKITKRGQNVTFRCDPISEHNRLYWYRQTLGQGPEFLTYFQNEAQLEKSRLLSDRFSAERPKGSFSTLEIQRTEQGDSAMYLCASSLSAGTNEKLFFGSGTQLSVL.

The V gene is TRBV2, the J gene TRBJ2-3; 8 bases line up with TRBD1. J lost 6 bases, V lost 6 bases, and 8 bases had no gene match. The germline gives CDR1 SNHLY, CDR2 FYNNEI. The CDR3 length is 14 residues. The CDR3 coding sequence is TGTGCCAGCAGCGAGGGGACAGGTCGTGATACGCAGTATTTT. Its protein product is CASSEGTGRDTQYF.

V is TRBV4-2 and J is TRBJ2-2, with 7 bases aligning to TRBD1. Germline CDR1 LGHNA, CDR2 YNFKEQ. The CDR3 is 16 residues long. The V segment lost 0 bases and the J segment 3 bases; nucleotides outside the gene matches: 4. CDR3 region: CASSQETRGYTGELFF. CDR3 bases: TGTGCCAGCAGCCAAGAAACCAGGGGGTACACCGGGGAGCTGTTTTTT.

V and J are TRBV12-3 or TRBV12-4 and TRBJ1-4, with 11 positions matching TRBD1. CDR3 size: 14 residues. V shed 8 bases, J shed 6 bases, and the junction held 5 bases outside the gene matches. The CDR3 is CASGTGGKDEKLFF. CDR3 bases: TGTGCCAGCGGGACAGGGGGAAAGGATGAAAAACTGTTTTTT.

V is TRBV7-3 and J is TRBJ2-3, with 7 positions matching TRBD1. This CDR3 has 15 residues. Trimming cost V 5 bases and J 2 bases; bases outside gene matches: 7. In germline, CDR1 is SGHTA, CDR2 FQGTGA. Here the CDR3 DNA reads TGTGCCAGCAGCGCCACAGGGGCCATCACAGATACGCAGTATTTT. Translation gives CASSATGAITDTQYF.

This clonotype was observed a handful of times. The rearrangement uses TRBV4-3 and TRBJ2-3; TRBD2 aligns across 15 bases. Looked up from germline, CDR1 is LGHNA and CDR2 is YSLEER. CDR3 length: 18 residues. Unmatched junction bases numbered 5, after V lost 0 bases and J lost 4 bases. As DNA, the CDR3 is TGCGCCAGCAGCCAAGAGGGGACTAGCGGGAGGAATCCAGATACGCAGTATTTT. This sequence encodes CASSQEGTSGRNPDTQYF.

This chain links TRBV7-3 with TRBJ2-3; 7 bases match TRBD1. Losses at the gene ends were 0 bases for V and 7 bases for J; bases not matched to a gene: 7. CDR1 and CDR2 from the germline V gene are SGHTA and FQGTGA. The CDR3 extends over 15 amino acids. The CDR3, as DNA: TGTGCCAGCAGCTTAACCGCGACAGGGAGTCATACGCAGTATTTT. Its protein is CASSLTATGSHTQYF.

This clonotype was seen a few times. J is TRBJ2-5 and V is TRBV7-2; the D gene could be TRBD1 or TRBD2 (5 bases each). The V and J ends lost 8 bases and 2 bases respectively, with 15 bases between them. Germline V gene lookup returns CDR1 SGHTA and CDR2 FQGNSA. This CDR3 spans 14 amino acids. CDR3: CASPSGSGQETQYF. For the CDR3, the DNA is TGTGCCAGCCCGTCAGGGTCGGGGCAAGAGACCCAGTACTTC.

V is TRBV7-9 and J is TRBJ2-7, with a possible D match to TRBD2 (6 bases). Trimming removed 3 bases at V and 6 bases at J, with 9 bases between. The germline V gene encodes CDR1 SEHNR and CDR2 FQNEAQ (reference sequence). This CDR3 contains 12 residues. The CDR3 nucleotides are TGTGCCAGCAGCTTTCCAGCGGGCGAGCAGTACTTC. Amino acid sequence: CASSFPAGEQYF.

V usage is TRBV10-3 and J usage is TRBJ2-5; no firm D call. Germline V gene data show CDR1 as ENHRY and CDR2 as SYGVKD. V lost 0 bases, J lost 2 bases, and 7 bases lay in between. This CDR3 spans 14 amino acids. As DNA, the CDR3 is TGTGCCATCAGTGAGTCGCGTCAGCAAGAGACCCAGTACTTC. Its translation is CAISESRQQETQYF.

V gene TRBV15 combines with J gene TRBJ1-4; D unclear. V lost 0 bases and J 4 bases, leaving 15 bases between the germline ends. The CDR3 totals 17 residues. Germline V gives CDR1 LNHNV, CDR2 YYDKDF (reference sequence). In DNA form, the CDR3 reads TGTGCCACCAGCAGAGAGGGGATGACATCCGTTAATGAAAAACTGTTTTTT. Protein sequence: CATSREGMTSVNEKLFF.

The chain uses TRBV29-1 and TRBJ1-1; maybe TRBD1 (5 bases). Between the trimmed V and J ends, which lost 6 bases and 1 base, there was a span of 12 bases. In germline, CDR1 is SQVTM, CDR2 ANQGSEA. The CDR3 is 13 amino acids. Written as DNA, the CDR3 is TGCAGCGTAACCAGGGATGGGAACACTGAAGCTTTCTTT. Encoded protein: CSVTRDGNTEAFF.

As regards this clonotype: One end of the junction varies from germline; a read error may be responsible. V and J are TRBV27 and TRBJ1-2; the D gene is possibly TRBD1 (5 bases). The CDR3 covers 15 residues. CDR1 and CDR2 (germline): MNHEY, SMNVEV (reference sequence). The CDR3: CAGSLFSGAGDGYTF. DNA of the CDR3: TGTGCCGGCAGTTTATTCTCCGGGGCCGGTGATGGCTACACCTTC.

The CDR3 is CASSQAGNEQFF. The CDR3 nucleotides are TGTGCCAGCAGCCAAGCAGGGAATGAGCAGTTCTTC. V usage is TRBV7-8 and J usage is TRBJ2-1; possible D gene TRBD1, 5 bases. V lost 5 bases, J lost 7 bases, and 9 bases lay in between. The CDR3 consists of 12 residues. Looked up from germline, CDR1 is SGHVS and CDR2 is FQNEAQ.

This clonotype was counted between two and nine times. The V gene is TRBV7-3, the J gene TRBJ2-1; TRBD1 or TRBD2 may be the D gene (7 bases each). Germline V lookup: CDR1 SGHTA, CDR2 FQGTGA. Trimming pared 5 bases from V and 3 bases from J, leaving 14 bases between. This CDR3 has 15 amino acids. In DNA form, the CDR3 reads TGTGCCAGCAGCAAGGGGGCTAGCGGCTACAATGAGCAGTTCTTC. Translated, it gives CASSKGASGYNEQFF.

This clonotype was seen only a few times. The chain has TRBV4-2 and TRBJ1-1; D gene ambiguous. V was pared by 2 bases and J by 5 bases, with 12 bases between. This CDR3 is 14 amino acids long. Looked up from germline, CDR1 is LGHNA and CDR2 is YNFKEQ. The CDR3 DNA is TGTGCCAGCAGCCAACCCCTGGCTGGAACTGAAGCTTTCTTT. Translating it yields CASSQPLAGTEAFF.